This T cell receptor beta chain was identified during a study of CD4 T cells in relation to SARS-CoV-2 and coronaviruses. With regard to this clone: The antigen is unknown.

Unexposed donor CD4+ T cells date from 2011-2018, before the COVID-19 pandemic. CD4+ T cells were isolated from the cells after about ten days of culture. About 2 million PBMCs per well were cultured with around 10 IU/ml IL-2. Only in-frame clones appear in the TCRdb table, and some are missing; sequencing was by immunoSEQ multiplex PCR. This table holds 20,000 to 25,000 clones, under 85% found once. Findings and caveats of the study: No crossreactivity against non-spike viral proteins was tested here. No donor gave both pre-pandemic and post-infection samples.

The sequenced sample was CD4+ T cells from PBMCs, cultured in vitro. The sequence derives from a human donor in good health.

Written as DNA, the CDR3 is TGTGCCAGTAGTAAGGCCAGGGACACTGAAGCTTTCTTT. The encoded protein is CASSKARDTEAFF. This rearrangement joins TRBV19 to TRBJ1-1, with D maybe TRBD1 (5 bases). Per germline, CDR1 LNHDA and CDR2 SQIVND (reference sequence). Trimming shortened V by 4 bases and J by 3 bases, and 9 bases separated the two germline ends. CDR3 length: 13 amino acids.